This entry lists 15 T cell receptor beta chains sequenced from one sample in a study of OX40 agonist ivuxolimab in advanced cancers. Method: immunoSEQ multiplex PCR; TCRdb's copy keeps in-frame clones and lacks some. The sample holds around 45,000 clones; approximately 89% are singletons and the top ten take 6% to 7%. This specimen was CD4+ or CD8+ T cells sorted from blood, taken in a trial of the OX40 agonist ivuxolimab. These receptors all come from an adult with an advanced solid tumor such as melanoma, head and neck, liver or kidney cancer.

This CDR3 is CASRKEGDGQYF. The DNA of the CDR3 is TGTGCCAGCAGGAAAGAGGGGGACGGGCAGTACTTC. V is TRBV5-5 and J is TRBJ2-7; possible D gene TRBD1, 6 bases. This CDR3 spans 12 amino acids. The germline V gene has CDR1 SGHKS and CDR2 YYEKEE (reference sequence). V lost 5 bases to trimming and J lost 9 bases, with 15 bases between them.

J is TRBJ2-5 and V is TRBV11-2; TRBD2 might be the D (5 bases). V was shortened by 1 base and J by 5 bases, with 14 bases between the two germline ends. This CDR3 comprises 15 residues. Germline V gives CDR1 SGHAT, CDR2 FQNNGV. The CDR3 here is CASSLGPGTLETQYF. CDR3 DNA: TGTGCCAGCAGCTTAGGTCCGGGAACGTTGGAGACCCAGTACTTC.

The chain has TRBV7-9 and TRBJ2-5; D is uncertain. This CDR3 comprises 14 residues. Germline lookup yields CDR1 SEHNR and CDR2 FQNEAQ (reference sequence). V was trimmed by 5 bases and J by 5 bases, leaving 15 bases between them. CDR3 coding DNA: TGTGCCAGCAGCCAAGCACGGAACCTTGAGACCCAGTACTTC. Encoded protein: CASSQARNLETQYF. The variable domain in full, with the rest retrieved from reference TRBV7-9 and TRBJ2-5, is DTGVSQNPRHKITKRGQNVTFRCDPISEHNRLYWYRQTLGQGPEFLTYFQNEAQLEKSRLLSDRFSAERPKGSFSTLEIQRTEQGDSAMYLCASSQARNLETQYFGPGTRLLVL.

The chain carries TRBV19 and TRBJ2-2; D uncertain. The V and J ends lost 1 base and 7 bases respectively, with 4 bases between them. The germline V gene has CDR1 LNHDA and CDR2 SQIVND (reference sequence). CDR3 length equals 12 residues. The CDR3 sequence: CASSIVLGELFF. The CDR3 DNA is TGTGCCAGTAGTATAGTCCTCGGGGAGCTGTTTTTT.

The rearrangement links TRBV5-4 to TRBJ2-3; a possible D gene is TRBD2 (5 bases). The ends were cut back, 5 bases at V and 2 bases at J, with 15 bases in the middle. Germline V gives CDR1 SGHNT, CDR2 YYREEE (reference sequence). This CDR3 spans 15 amino acids. CDR3 bases: TGTGCCAGCAGTTTGAGGACTTCTTACACAGATACGCAGTATTTT. Protein: CASSLRTSYTDTQYF. Full variable domain (remainder filled in from reference TRBV5-4 and TRBJ2-3): ETGVTQSPTHLIKTRGQQVTLRCSSQSGHNTVSWYQQALGQGPQFIFQYYREEENGRGNFPPRFSGLQFPNYSSELNVNALELDDSALYLCASSLRTSYTDTQYFGPGTRLTVL.

The chain couples TRBV2 to TRBJ2-2; 7 bases line up with TRBD1. Germline values: CDR1 SNHLY, CDR2 FYNNEI. The CDR3 totals 12 residues. V lost 7 bases, J lost 6 bases, and 2 bases stayed unmatched. This CDR3 is CASKGAPGELFF. For the CDR3, the DNA is TGTGCCAGCAAGGGGGCGCCCGGGGAGCTGTTTTTT.

The chain has TRBV29-1 and TRBJ1-2; weak D call: TRBD1 (5 bases). Germline lookup yields CDR1 SQVTM and CDR2 ANQGSEA. The V and J ends lost 8 bases and 3 bases respectively, with 10 bases between them. The CDR3 runs to 11 residues. The CDR3 loop is CSSSGYYGYTF. CDR3 nucleotides: TGCAGCTCATCAGGGTACTATGGCTACACCTTC.

This CDR3 is CASSPEGHPLGRNTEAFF. The CDR3 DNA sequence: TGTGCCAGCTCACCAGAAGGTCACCCGTTGGGCAGAAACACTGAAGCTTTCTTT. The gene calls are TRBV18 and TRBJ1-1; no firm D call. The CDR3 runs to 18 residues. Germline V gene lookup returns CDR1 KGHSH and CDR2 LQKENI. With 2 bases removed from V and 2 bases from J, the gap between germline ends came to 21 bases.

This clone is labeled medium-sized (0.01 to 0.1%). The rearrangement joins TRBV30 to TRBJ2-3; D not certain. This CDR3 is 11 amino acids long. V lost 3 bases and J lost 2, with 3 bases in between. CDR1 GTSNPN and CDR2 SVGIG come from the germline V gene (reference sequence). CDR3 coding DNA: TGTGCCTGGAGCTACACAGATACGCAGTATTTT. This codes for CAWSYTDTQYF.

V usage is TRBV10-2 and J usage is TRBJ1-1; D gene uncertain. The ends were cut back, 3 bases at V and 7 bases at J, with 3 bases in the middle. The CDR3 loop spans 10 amino acids. Germline V gene sequence: CDR1 WSHSY, CDR2 SAAADI. This CDR3 reads CASSDGEAFF. As DNA, the CDR3 is TGCGCCAGCAGTGATGGTGAAGCTTTCTTT.

The chain employs TRBV5-1 and TRBJ2-3; D perhaps matches TRBD2 (5 bases). V was shortened by 6 bases and J by 0 bases, with 11 bases between the two germline ends. CDR1 and CDR2 (germline): SGHRS, YFSETQ. The CDR3 is 14 residues long. The CDR3 region is CASTILGSTDTQYF. Written as DNA, the CDR3 is TGCGCCAGCACAATACTAGGAAGCACAGATACGCAGTATTTT.

V gene TRBV7-6 combines with J gene TRBJ2-7; maybe TRBD1 (6 bases). Germline-derived CDR1 and CDR2 are SGHVS and FNYEAQ. The V end lost 2 bases, the J end lost 7 bases, and 18 bases lay between the germline ends. This CDR3 has 15 residues. The CDR3 DNA sequence: TGTGCCAGCAGCTTAATGCCAGGGGTCACGGGAGAGCAGTACTTC. This gives the protein CASSLMPGVTGEQYF. The entire variable domain, with the rest obtained from reference TRBV7-6 and TRBJ2-7, is as follows: GAGVSQSPRYKVTKRGQDVALRCDPISGHVSLYWYRQALGQGPEFLTYFNYEAQQDKSGLPNDRFSAERPEGSISTLTIQRTEQRDSAMYRCASSLMPGVTGEQYFGPGTRLTVT.

This clone is categorized as medium-sized (0.01 to 0.1%). The chain is built from TRBV7-8 and TRBJ1-2; no reliable D call. The germline V and J ends were trimmed by 4 bases and 4 bases, with 10 bases remaining between them. Germline CDR1 SGHVS, CDR2 FQNEAQ. CDR3 length: 13 amino acids. DNA of the CDR3: TGTGCCAGCAGCTCCCTTGAGGTCTATGGCTACACCTTC. Residues: CASSSLEVYGYTF.

The chain couples TRBV13 to TRBJ2-1; 11 nucleotides agree with TRBD2. The CDR3 has 16 residues. Germline V gene data show CDR1 as PRHDT and CDR2 as FYEKMQ (reference sequence). Losses at the gene ends were 5 bases for V and 4 bases for J; bases not matched to a gene: 7. The CDR3 sequence is CASSATSGKRYNEQFF. The CDR3 nucleotides read TGTGCCAGCAGCGCGACTAGCGGGAAGAGATACAATGAGCAGTTCTTC. The whole variable domain, filled in from reference TRBV13 and TRBJ2-1, reads AAGVIQSPRHLIKEKRETATLKCYPIPRHDTVYWYQQGPGQDPQFLISFYEKMQSDKGSIPDRFSAQQFSDYHSELNMSSLELGDSALYFCASSATSGKRYNEQFFGPGTRLTVL.

The rearrangement links TRBV11-2 to TRBJ2-7; tentatively, D is TRBD2 (5 bases). Between the trimmed V and J ends, which lost 8 bases and 5 bases, there was a span of 13 bases. The germline V gene has CDR1 SGHAT and CDR2 FQNNGV. The CDR3 length is 12 residues. The DNA of the CDR3 is TGTGCCAGCCGTGAGGGTAGTAACGAGCAGTACGTC. Encoded protein: CASREGSNEQYV.